The rows below give T cell receptor beta chains drawn from one sample of a study of blood T cell repertoires in COVID-19. Libraries were prepared by immunoSEQ multiplex PCR; TCRdb keeps only in-frame clonotypes and omits some of them. This table has 310,000 or so clones, about 89% appearing once. The sample consisted of PBMCs or T cells enriched from blood (not recorded which). These receptors were collected from a woman in her thirties or forties who had recovered from COVID-19. Both conserved end residues are part of each CDR3. A D gene is named only where the DNA matches it firmly. Expanded clones are given a class, and other clones once, few, many or no size at all.

D: NA; V: TRBV5-4; J: TRBJ1-2; size: NA; DNA: TGTGCCAGCAGCTTGAATGCAGGGTCGTTCATCGATGGCTACACCTTC; CDR3: CASSLNAGSFIDGYTF
D: NA; V: TRBV24-1; J: TRBJ2-2; size: NA; DNA: TGTGCCACTCGGGGTACGAACACCGGGGAGCTGTTTTTT; CDR3: CATRGTNTGELFF
D: TRBD1; V: TRBV7-2; J: TRBJ2-7; size: NA; DNA: TGTGCCAGCAGCTTCTCCGGGACAGCAAGCTACGAGCAGTACTTC; CDR3: CASSFSGTASYEQYF
D: NA; V: TRBV6-2/TRBV6-3; J: TRBJ2-1; size: NA; DNA: TGTGCCAGCAGTTCCCTAATTCAACCAGGCTCCTACAATGAGCAGTTCTTC; CDR3: CASSSLIQPGSYNEQFF
D: NA; V: TRBV7-9; J: TRBJ1-5; size: NA; DNA: TGTGCCAGCAGCCCGGCGGGGTTAGGGGGGGGTTGGCAGCCCCAGCATTTT; CDR3: CASSPAGLGGGWQPQHF
D: NA; V: TRBV11-3; J: TRBJ2-1; size: few; DNA: TGTGCCAGCAGCTTAGATATGAGAAGTGAGCAGTTCTTC; CDR3: CASSLDMRSEQFF
D: NA; V: TRBV5-6; J: TRBJ2-1; size: NA; DNA: TGTGCCAGCAGCTTGGCTAGCGCCTACAATGAGCAGTTCTTC; CDR3: CASSLASAYNEQFF
D: NA; V: TRBV21-1; J: TRBJ2-1; size: NA; DNA: TGTGAGTGGGGTAGCGGGAGGTCTAGGACCTACAATGAGCAGTTCTTC; CDR3: CEWGSGRSRTYNEQFF
D: TRBD2; V: TRBV19; J: TRBJ2-1; size: NA; DNA: TGTGCCAGCCAGATAATAGCGGGGAGCTCCTACAATGAGCAGTTCTTC; CDR3: CASQIIAGSSYNEQFF
D: NA; V: TRBV5-6; J: TRBJ2-3; size: few; DNA: TGTGCCAGCAGCTTGATCAGGCAGGGCAAAGATACGCAGTATTTT; CDR3: CASSLIRQGKDTQYF
D: NA; V: TRBV5-6; J: TRBJ2-5; size: once; DNA: TGTGCCAGCAGCTTGAGAGCGGGAGAGACCCAGTACTTC; CDR3: CASSLRAGETQYF
D: TRBD2; V: TRBV25-1; J: TRBJ2-1; size: NA; DNA: TGTGCCAGCACCGGGACTAGCGGGTACAATGAGCAGTTCTTC; CDR3: CASTGTSGYNEQFF
D: NA; V: TRBV4-3; J: TRBJ1-1; size: NA; DNA: TGCGCCAGCAGCCAAGATCCGCAGGGCCCTGAAGCTTTCTTT; CDR3: CASSQDPQGPEAFF
D: NA; V: TRBV7-2; J: TRBJ2-1; size: NA; DNA: TGTGCCAGCAGCTTAGTAAAGGGGGAGCAGTTCTTC; CDR3: CASSLVKGEQFF